The entry below describes one TCR beta chain. Its antigen specificity is not known. Base qualities are not provided; no much larger clone lies one nucleotide away. The same CDR3 can be traced to other DNA sequences in this sample. These data originate in a study of shared clonotypes between healthy human individuals (dated by TCRdb to 2020 to 2021). Study-wide context: Three men and a couple of women, aged 18 to 49 years, made up the cohort. For each donor, CD4 naive and CD4 memory were each run on three plates, CD8 naive on two plates, and CD8 memory on one plate. Each donor's leukapheresis produced roughly between roughly 0.85 and 10 billion PBMCs. Libraries were prepared and TCR repertoires were sequenced by different laboratories using diverse techniques, in order to increase sequencing depth and limit assay-specific biases. The study deeply sequenced blood TCR repertoires of about five healthy adults to estimate repertoire size and the extent of clonotype sharing between individuals.

Results the study describes overall, beyond this receptor: Sampling was restricted to blood, and TCR repertoires in tissue are likely to differ from TCR repertoires in blood. Pairwise subsampling led to the expectation that sequencing depth would affect the degree of clonotype sharing among donors. Naive subsets generally had larger estimated clonotype richness than memory subsets did. Incomplete sequencing was indicated by rarefaction of sorted-subset datasets, despite the large sequencing depth. The genetic and exposure-history diversity represented was limited by the small number of donors. When a handful of donors were compared, the shared fraction of clonotypes was about 5.4% for naive CD4, less than 4% for naive CD8, more than 2% for memory CD4, and 0.3% to 0.5% for memory CD8. Compared with non-shared clonotypes, the clonotypes found in all four sorted-subset donors had higher generation probabilities.

The donors were healthy, HIV-negative adults with no recently reported acute infections or vaccinations. All donors were Caucasian adults living in Nashville, Tennessee, USA. CD4+ T cells were enriched by magnetic negative selection, after which naive cells were positively selected on CD45RA and the negative fraction was taken as the memory subset. Blood was collected by leukapheresis, and PBMCs were isolated by Ficoll-Histopaque density gradient centrifugation and then cryopreserved in liquid nitrogen vapor phase. Analytical flow cytometry was used to check the purity and quantity of every magnetically sorted T cell population. Genomic DNA was isolated from every sorted fraction and measured by UV absorbance on a Nanodrop 2000c. The CDR3 starts with the cysteine, ends with the phenylalanine, and has 14 residues. Just CDR3 DNA is preserved here, 42 bases in frame from base 1. CDR1 and CDR2 are read off the germline V gene as SGHAT and FQNNGV. Clipping removes 4 bases from V and 2 bases from J, with 2 as the unmatched junction base count.

Using the deep immunoSEQ assay, TCR CDR3 regions were amplified from genomic DNA by multiplex PCR. Genomic DNA extracted from each cell subset was distributed evenly over all wells of several immunoSEQ 96-well plates, and each plate served as one replicate. For sorted subsets, roughly 0.2 ug genomic DNA, equal to about 30,000 T cell genomes, was loaded into each replicate PCR. Purified libraries were quantified with a Qubit 3.0 fluorometer, sized on a Bioanalyzer 2100, and re-quantified with the KAPA Library Quantification kit. Each immunoSEQ 96-well plate was sequenced on its own single-read 150-cycle Illumina NextSeq 550 flow cell. In the paper's pipeline: The immunoSEQ output contained only junctional sequences without quality scores, so filtering could not match that applied to full-length reads. To assign V/J genes and CDR3, sequences were annotated against IMGT germline references using PyIR, a Python wrapper for IgBLAST v1.9. Any read was removed if the V/J assignment was weak (E-value above 1e-6), the CDR3 was missing, or the read contained stop codons, out-of-frame junctions, or ambiguous translated residues. V3J clonotypes were defined by identical inferred V gene, J gene, and CDR3 amino acid sequence. Percentage overlap between repertoires was computed as shared unique clonotypes divided by the size of the smaller repertoire. RTK rarefaction, the Chao1 estimator, and Recon v2.1 estimates of unobserved clonotypes were used to assess repertoire richness. OLGA was used to compute generation probabilities for all TCRbeta clonotypes that the gDNA method yielded from a handful of donors. This immuneACCESS table, as held by TCRdb, lists in-frame sequences with V and J called but not all clones. Of the missing ones, under half trace to an unresolved V gene in checked studies; the others have no known cause. That table gives V, J and clone size, and the DNA gave D and trimming. Recorded for this sample are 1,500,000 or so clones; over 95% of them occurred a single time. The ten largest account for over 1% of the sample.

The V gene is TRBV11-2 and the J gene is TRBJ2-7; 10 junctional bases match TRBD1. The receptor's source is a man under 40 in good health. Source material: naive CD4+ T cells sorted from blood. The sample's cell subset or site label is to be understood as: CD45RA+ positively selected. The CDR3 region has the sequence CASSWTGGPYEQYF. The nucleotides are TGTGCCAGCAGCTGGACAGGGGGACCCTACGAGCAGTACTTC.